The 12 T cell receptor beta chains in this list originate from one sample, sequenced in a study of beta chain features in type 1 diabetes. Whole-study results and caveats: People with Type 1 diabetes carried modestly yet significantly shorter TCRB CDR3s in all four CD4+ subsets.

Their specific antigens are unknown. Expressed TCRB transcripts were sequenced because the isolated RNA had all been reverse transcribed beforehand. Sequencing was performed with immunoSEQ multiplex PCR; in TCRdb, only in-frame clones are kept and a portion is missing. The sample has roughly 140,000 clones, 10% seen once. The specimen was central memory CD4+ T cells from blood. Receptor source: a man younger than 40 with type 1 diabetes.

This clone appeared a few times. V usage is TRBV7-6 and J usage is TRBJ1-4, with 7 bases that match TRBD1. Per the germline V gene, CDR1 is SGHVS and CDR2 is FNYEAQ. V gave up 5 bases and J gave up 6 bases; unmatched junction bases: 6. The CDR3 is 14 residues long. The CDR3: CASSSSGGDEKLFF. The DNA for the CDR3 is TGTGCCAGCAGCAGCTCAGGGGGTGATGAAAAACTGTTTTTT.

About this clone: This sample includes further DNA sequences coding for the same CDR3. The chain is built from TRBV30 and TRBJ1-5, with 7 nucleotides matching TRBD1. Germline CDR1 and CDR2: GTSNPN and SVGIG (reference sequence). V lost 4 bases, J lost 4 bases, and 4 bases stayed unmatched. The CDR3 extends over 13 amino acids. The chain's CDR3 is CAWNPGQNQPQHF. The CDR3 coding sequence is TGTGCCTGGAATCCGGGACAGAATCAGCCCCAGCATTTT.

The CDR3 region has the DNA TGCGCCAGCAGCTCGGGACTACAAGGAGCCAAAAACATTCAGTACTTC. Its translation: CASSSGLQGAKNIQYF. V gene TRBV5-1 combines with J gene TRBJ2-4, with 7 positions matching TRBD2. This CDR3 has 16 amino acids. V gave up 3 bases and J gave up 0 bases; unmatched junction bases: 6. Germline V CDR1 and CDR2: SGHRS, YFSETQ.

The chain recombines TRBV28 with TRBJ1-1; 8 nucleotides line up with TRBD1. Germline V gene sequence: CDR1 MDHEN, CDR2 SYDVKM. V was pared by 2 bases and J by 0 bases, with 5 bases of the junction left unmatched. There are 16 residues in the CDR3. The CDR3 loop is CASSLPGGEMNTEAFF. CDR3 DNA sequence: TGTGCCAGCAGTTTACCAGGGGGCGAAATGAACACTGAAGCTTTCTTT. The full variable domain, completed using reference TRBV28 and TRBJ1-1, is DVKVTQSSRYLVKRTGEKVFLECVQDMDHENMFWYRQDPGLGLRLIYFSYDVKMKEKGDIPEGYSVSREKKERFSLILESASTNQTSMYLCASSLPGGEMNTEAFFGQGTRLTVV.

J is TRBJ2-1 and V is TRBV4-3; D gene ambiguous. Trimming took off 3 bases at V and 5 bases at J, with 17 bases between the two ends. The CDR3 covers 16 residues. The germline V gene encodes CDR1 LGHNA and CDR2 YSLEER. CDR3 DNA: TGCGCCAGCAGCCAGCAGCCCCACGGCGAGGACAATGAGCAGTTCTTC. Translated, it gives CASSQQPHGEDNEQFF.

The CDR3 loop reads CASSSSTGRGETQYF. In nucleotides, the CDR3 is TGTGCCAGCAGCTCCTCGACAGGGCGAGGAGAGACCCAGTACTTC. V gene TRBV5-4 combines with J gene TRBJ2-5; 7 nucleotides align to TRBD1. CDR3 length equals 15 residues. V was pared by 3 bases and J by 4 bases, with 9 bases of the junction left unmatched. CDR1 SGHNT and CDR2 YYREEE come from the germline V gene (reference sequence).

V gene TRBV4-1 combines with J gene TRBJ2-1, with 13 bases identical to TRBD2. V lost 0 bases, J lost 1 base, and 6 bases stayed unmatched. The CDR3 extends over 19 amino acids. Per the germline V gene, CDR1 is MGHRA and CDR2 is YSYEKL. CDR3 sequence: CASSQDLTSGGSSYNEQFF. CDR3 coding DNA: TGCGCCAGCAGCCAAGATCTGACTAGCGGGGGGAGTTCCTACAATGAGCAGTTCTTC.

In its sample, this clone was seen a few times. The rearrangement uses TRBV2 and TRBJ1-5, with D perhaps TRBD1 (6 bases). V was clipped by 9 bases and J by 7 bases, with 16 bases between them. Germline V lookup: CDR1 SNHLY, CDR2 FYNNEI. The CDR3 length is 13 residues. CDR3 sequence: CASCRQVGQPQHF. The DNA for the CDR3 is TGTGCCAGTTGCAGACAGGTAGGACAGCCCCAGCATTTT.

The chain combines TRBV15 with TRBJ2-7; 12 nucleotides align to TRBD2. Trimming removed 0 bases from V and 2 bases from J; junction bases left unmatched: 8. The CDR3 sequence is 18 residues long. The germline CDR1 and CDR2 sequences are LNHNV and YYDKDF (reference sequence). This chain's CDR3 is CATSRDLTSGSVPYEQYF. Here the CDR3 DNA reads TGTGCCACCAGCAGAGACTTGACTAGCGGGAGTGTCCCCTACGAGCAGTACTTC.

In its sample, this clone was seen a few times. The chain has TRBV27 and TRBJ1-1; a weak D match, TRBD1 (5 bases). V lost 0 bases and J 4 bases, leaving 9 bases between the germline ends. The germline CDR1 and CDR2 sequences are MNHEY and SMNVEV (reference sequence). The CDR3 length is 14 residues. The CDR3 region is CASSLSVGGTEAFF. The CDR3 region has the DNA TGTGCCAGCAGTTTATCGGTGGGGGGCACTGAAGCTTTCTTT.

This clone was seen a handful of times. V gene TRBV11-3 combines with J gene TRBJ2-1, with D tentatively TRBD2 (6 bases). Germline lookup yields CDR1 SGHNT and CDR2 YENEEA. CDR3 size: 15 residues. V was trimmed by 1 base and J by 2 bases, leaving 9 bases between them. DNA for the CDR3: TGTGCCAGCAGCTTAGGGGGACTGACCTACAATGAGCAGTTCTTC. Its translation is CASSLGGLTYNEQFF.

The chain couples TRBV30 to TRBJ2-1; 7 nucleotides agree with TRBD2. Germline lookup yields CDR1 GTSNPN and CDR2 SVGIG (reference sequence). The V segment lost 2 bases and the J segment 0 bases; nucleotides outside the gene matches: 10. The CDR3 sequence is 17 residues long. The CDR3 DNA follows: TGTGCCTGGAGTCCCACGCGGGAGATATTCTCCTACAATGAGCAGTTCTTC. This codes for CAWSPTREIFSYNEQFF.